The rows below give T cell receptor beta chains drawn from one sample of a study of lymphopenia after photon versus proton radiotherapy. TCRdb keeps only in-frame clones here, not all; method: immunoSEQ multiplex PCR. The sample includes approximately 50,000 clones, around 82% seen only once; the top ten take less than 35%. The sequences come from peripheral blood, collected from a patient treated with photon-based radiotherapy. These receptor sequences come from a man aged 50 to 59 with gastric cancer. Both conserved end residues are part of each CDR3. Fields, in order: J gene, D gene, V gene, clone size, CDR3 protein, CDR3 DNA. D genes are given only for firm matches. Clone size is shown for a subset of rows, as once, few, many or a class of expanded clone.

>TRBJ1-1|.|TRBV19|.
CASSIQGMNTEAFF
TGTGCCAGTAGTATACAAGGTATGAACACTGAAGCTTTCTTT
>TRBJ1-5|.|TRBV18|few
CASTIQGPPQPQHF
TGTGCCAGCACCATTCAGGGGCCACCTCAGCCCCAGCATTTT
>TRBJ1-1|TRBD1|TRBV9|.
CASSVGMGQVLTEAFF
TGTGCCAGCAGCGTAGGGATGGGACAGGTGTTGACTGAAGCTTTCTTT
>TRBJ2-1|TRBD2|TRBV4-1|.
CASSQDKPSGSWGNEQFF
TGCGCCAGCAGCCAAGATAAGCCTAGCGGGAGCTGGGGCAATGAGCAGTTCTTC
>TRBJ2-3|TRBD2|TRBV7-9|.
CASTLLAVGTDTQYF
TGTGCCAGCACTTTACTAGCGGTGGGCACAGATACGCAGTATTTT
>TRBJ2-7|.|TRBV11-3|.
CASSLGRDWGFEQYF
TGTGCCAGCAGCTTAGGGCGGGACTGGGGGTTCGAGCAGTACTTC
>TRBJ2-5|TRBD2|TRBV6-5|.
CASRPGLADQETQYF
TGTGCCAGCAGACCTGGACTAGCGGACCAAGAGACCCAGTACTTC
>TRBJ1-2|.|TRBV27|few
CASSQVPGRGYTF
TGTGCCAGCAGCCAGGTCCCCGGTAGGGGCTACACCTTC
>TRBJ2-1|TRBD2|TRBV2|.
CASNPYSGILGGEQFF
TGTGCCAGCAACCCTTATAGCGGGATCCTTGGGGGTGAGCAGTTCTTC
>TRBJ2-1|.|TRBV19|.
CASSRQRAQSSYNEQFF
TGTGCCAGTAGTAGACAGCGTGCCCAGAGCTCCTACAATGAGCAGTTCTTC
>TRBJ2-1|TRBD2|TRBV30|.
CAWSRGSGSVFF
TGTGCCTGGAGTAGAGGTAGCGGGAGTGTGTTCTTC
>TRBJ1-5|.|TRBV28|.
CASRLGGWGQPQHF
TGTGCCAGCAGATTGGGGGGTTGGGGTCAGCCCCAGCATTTT
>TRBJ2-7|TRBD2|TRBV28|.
CASSNLAGATIREQYF
TGTGCCAGCAGTAATCTAGCGGGAGCAACAATACGAGAGCAGTACTTC
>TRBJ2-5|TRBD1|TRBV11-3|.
CASSPTGGPQETQYF
TGTGCCAGCAGCCCTACAGGGGGACCCCAAGAGACCCAGTACTTC
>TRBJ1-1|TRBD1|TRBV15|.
CATSRTRQGTEAFF
TGTGCCACCAGCAGAACTCGACAGGGGACTGAAGCTTTCTTT
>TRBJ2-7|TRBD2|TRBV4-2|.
CASSRVAGAHEQYF
TGTGCCAGCAGCAGAGTCGCGGGAGCCCACGAGCAGTACTTC
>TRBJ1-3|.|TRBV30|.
CAWSPGRYSGNTIYF
TGTGCCTGGAGTCCCGGACGGTACTCTGGAAACACCATATATTTT
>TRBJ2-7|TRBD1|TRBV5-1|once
CASSLGDSFYEQYF
TGCGCCAGCAGCTTGGGGGACAGCTTCTACGAGCAGTACTTC
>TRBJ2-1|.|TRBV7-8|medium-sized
CASSLRQEPYNEQFF
TGTGCCAGCAGCTTACGGCAGGAACCCTACAATGAGCAGTTCTTC
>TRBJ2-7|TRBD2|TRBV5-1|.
CASSLGTTSYEQYF
TGCGCCAGCAGTCTCGGGACTACTTCCTACGAGCAGTACTTC
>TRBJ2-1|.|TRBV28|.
CASSFERVDNEQFF
TGTGCCAGCAGTTTCGAGCGGGTGGACAATGAGCAGTTCTTC
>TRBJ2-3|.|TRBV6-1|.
CASSEKSRKRDTQYF
TGTGCCAGCAGTGAAAAATCCAGAAAGAGAGATACGCAGTATTTT
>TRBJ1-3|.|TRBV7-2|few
CASSLSGAAGNTIYF
TGTGCCAGCAGCTTATCGGGGGCCGCTGGAAACACCATATATTTT
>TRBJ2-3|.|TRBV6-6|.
CASSYSIGSPPDTQYF
TGTGCCAGCAGTTACTCGATAGGATCCCCACCAGATACGCAGTATTTT
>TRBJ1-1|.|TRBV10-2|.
CASSDTGYAEAFF
TGCGCCAGCAGCGATACAGGGTACGCTGAAGCTTTCTTT
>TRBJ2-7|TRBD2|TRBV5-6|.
CASSGRWLAGGTYEQYF
TGTGCCAGCAGCGGACGGTGGCTAGCGGGAGGTACCTACGAGCAGTACTTC
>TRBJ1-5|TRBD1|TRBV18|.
CASSPGVAGGLQPQHF
TGTGCCAGCTCACCGGGGGTGGCAGGGGGCTTGCAGCCCCAGCATTTT
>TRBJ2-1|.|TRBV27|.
CASSSGRISYNEQFF
TGTGCCAGCAGTTCCGGACGGATATCCTACAATGAGCAGTTCTTC
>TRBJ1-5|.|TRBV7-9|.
CASSLAGRNQPQHF
TGTGCCAGCAGCTTAGCAGGACGTAATCAGCCCCAGCATTTT
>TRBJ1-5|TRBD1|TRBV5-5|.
CASSLESDRGNQPQHF
TGTGCCAGCAGCTTGGAATCGGACAGGGGAAATCAGCCCCAGCATTTT